This TCR beta chain was captured by sequencing in a study of human T cells and chemical hapten exposure. Points on this clonotype: A much larger clone lies a single base off, so this may be a read error.

Time point defined: patch test 2, 6 weeks after DPC sensitization. Indicated treatment: therapeutic diphenylcyclopropenone sensitization with weekly scalp DPC. TCRdb independently ran MiXCR on the RACE reads; one entry per CDR3 protein. Among around 80,000 distinct CDR3 sequences listed, about 6.6% were seen once. Germline V gene sequence: CDR1 KGHSH, CDR2 LQKENI. CDR3 length equals 13 residues. This TCR was sampled from a woman in her twenties or thirties with alopecia areata. Some clones in this sample may be carry-over from other donors' samples. The sequenced sample was whole blood, obtained in connection with sensitization to the hapten diphenylcyclopropenone (DPC). The chain recombines TRBV18 with TRBJ1-5; TRBD1 might be the D (5 bases). CDR3: CVSSRGTNQPQHF. The CDR3 nucleotides read TGTGTCAGCTCACGTGGGACCAATCAGCCCCAGCATTTT.